This T cell receptor (beta chain) derives from a study of CD8+CD57+ T cells in acquired aplastic anemia. General study points: Patients and controls turned out to have approximately 29 CD8+ CDR3 sequences in common. Levels of CD8+ Simpson's diversity were not significantly distinct in patients versus controls.

Template material for TCR beta VDJ and CDR3 profiling consisted of genomic DNA. TCRdb ran MiXCR on the reads and lists one entry per CDR3 protein. The sample yields more than 100,000 distinct CDR3 sequences, around 41% seen once. V dropped 4 bases and J dropped 3; count of bases not matched to a gene: 17. The CDR3 covers 18 residues. Per the germline V gene, CDR1 is MNHNS and CDR2 is SASEGT. This clonotype was seen more than once but under ten times. As yet, its antigen is unknown. The sequenced material came from sorted CD4+, CD8+, or CD8+CD57+ T cells (not recorded which) from PBMCs. The chain uses TRBV6-1 and TRBJ1-2; 7 positions match TRBD1. This TCR was sampled from a human donor in good health, serving as a control. In DNA, the CDR3 is TGTGCCAGCAGTGGCCCGCTATCACAGGGGCGTGATGACTATGGCTACACCTTC. It translates to CASSGPLSQGRDDYGYTF.